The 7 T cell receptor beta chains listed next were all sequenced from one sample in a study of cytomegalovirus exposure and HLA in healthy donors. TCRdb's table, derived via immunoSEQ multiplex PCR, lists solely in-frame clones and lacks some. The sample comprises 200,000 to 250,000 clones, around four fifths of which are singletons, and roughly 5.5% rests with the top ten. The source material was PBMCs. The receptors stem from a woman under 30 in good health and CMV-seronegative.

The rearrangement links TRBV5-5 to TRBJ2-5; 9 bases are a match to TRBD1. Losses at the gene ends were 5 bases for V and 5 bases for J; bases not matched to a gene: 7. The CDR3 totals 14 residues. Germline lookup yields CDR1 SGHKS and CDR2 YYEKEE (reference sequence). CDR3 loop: CASRNTGGEETQYF. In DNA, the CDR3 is TGTGCCAGCAGGAACACAGGGGGCGAGGAGACCCAGTACTTC.

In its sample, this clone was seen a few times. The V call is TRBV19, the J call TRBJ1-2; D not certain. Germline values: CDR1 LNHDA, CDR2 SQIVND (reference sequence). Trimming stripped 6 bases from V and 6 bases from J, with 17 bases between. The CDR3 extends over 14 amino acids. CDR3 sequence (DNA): TGTGCCAGTAGCCCCCCAAGAGGGCCAAATGGCTACACCTTC. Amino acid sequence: CASSPPRGPNGYTF.

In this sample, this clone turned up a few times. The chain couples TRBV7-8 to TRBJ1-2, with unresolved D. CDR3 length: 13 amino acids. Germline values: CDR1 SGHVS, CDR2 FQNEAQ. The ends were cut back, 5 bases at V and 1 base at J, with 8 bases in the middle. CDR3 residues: CASSHDRNYGYTF. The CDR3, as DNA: TGTGCCAGCAGCCATGACCGTAACTATGGCTACACCTTC. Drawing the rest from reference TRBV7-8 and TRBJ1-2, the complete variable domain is GAGVSQSPRYKVAKRGQDVALRCDPISGHVSLFWYQQALGQGPEFLTYFQNEAQLDKSGLPSDRFFAERPEGSVSTLKIQRTQQEDSAVYLCASSHDRNYGYTFGSGTRLTVV.

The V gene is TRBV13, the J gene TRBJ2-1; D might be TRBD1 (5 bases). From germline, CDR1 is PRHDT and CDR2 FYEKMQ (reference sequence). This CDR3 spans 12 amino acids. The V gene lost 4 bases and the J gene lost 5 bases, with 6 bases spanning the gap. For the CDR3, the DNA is TGTGCCAGCAGCTCACAGGACAATGAGCAGTTCTTC. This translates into CASSSQDNEQFF.

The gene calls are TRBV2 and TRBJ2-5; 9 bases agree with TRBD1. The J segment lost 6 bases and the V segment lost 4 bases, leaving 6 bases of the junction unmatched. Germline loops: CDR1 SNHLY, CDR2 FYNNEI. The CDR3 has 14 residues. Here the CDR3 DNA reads TGTGCCAGCAGTGCAGGACAGGGGAGGAAGACCCAGTACTTC. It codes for CASSAGQGRKTQYF.

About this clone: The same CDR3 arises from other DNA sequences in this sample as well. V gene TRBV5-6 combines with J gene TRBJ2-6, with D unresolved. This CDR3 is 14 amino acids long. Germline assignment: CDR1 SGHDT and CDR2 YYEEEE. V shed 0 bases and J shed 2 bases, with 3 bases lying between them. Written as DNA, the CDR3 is TGTGCCAGCAGCTTGGGAGCTGGGGCCAACGTCCTGACTTTC. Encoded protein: CASSLGAGANVLTF. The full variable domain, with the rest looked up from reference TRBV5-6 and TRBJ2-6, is DAGVTQSPTHLIKTRGQQVTLRCSPKSGHDTVSWYQQALGQGPQFIFQYYEEEERQRGNFPDRFSGHQFPNYSSELNVNALLLGDSALYLCASSLGAGANVLTFGAGSRLTVL.

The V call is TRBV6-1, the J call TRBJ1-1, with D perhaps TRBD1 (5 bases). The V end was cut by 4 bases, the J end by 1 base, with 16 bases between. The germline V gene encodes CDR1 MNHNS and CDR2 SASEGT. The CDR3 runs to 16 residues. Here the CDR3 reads CASSVYGGSRNTEAFF. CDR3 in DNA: TGTGCCAGCAGTGTCTACGGGGGTTCTCGGAACACTGAAGCTTTCTTT.